The clone carrying this T cell receptor beta chain was counted between two and nine times. PCR was performed a second time for about 7 to 11 cycles using a sample-barcoded 5' primer and a J-beta primer mix. TCRdb re-called the 5' RACE reads through MiXCR, storing one row per CDR3 protein. This table holds approximately 760,000 distinct CDR3 sequences, around 25% found once. The sample comes from a study of blood T cells in healthy people across ages. The CDR3 contains 17 residues. Another study also made use of these data, one on T cells of mothers and their children. That paper adds: The effect of thymic selection on TCR recombination output is similar between related and unrelated pairs.

This sequence originates from a boy aged 5-17 years in good health. Source material: blood. This chain uses TRBV21-1 with TRBJ2-6; the table calls TRBD1, which could not be checked here. TRBV21-1 corresponds to a pseudogene. The CDR3 here is CASSKTGNSSGANVLTF. CDR3 in DNA: TGTGCCAGCAGCAAGACAGGGAACAGCTCTGGGGCCAACGTCCTGACTTTC.